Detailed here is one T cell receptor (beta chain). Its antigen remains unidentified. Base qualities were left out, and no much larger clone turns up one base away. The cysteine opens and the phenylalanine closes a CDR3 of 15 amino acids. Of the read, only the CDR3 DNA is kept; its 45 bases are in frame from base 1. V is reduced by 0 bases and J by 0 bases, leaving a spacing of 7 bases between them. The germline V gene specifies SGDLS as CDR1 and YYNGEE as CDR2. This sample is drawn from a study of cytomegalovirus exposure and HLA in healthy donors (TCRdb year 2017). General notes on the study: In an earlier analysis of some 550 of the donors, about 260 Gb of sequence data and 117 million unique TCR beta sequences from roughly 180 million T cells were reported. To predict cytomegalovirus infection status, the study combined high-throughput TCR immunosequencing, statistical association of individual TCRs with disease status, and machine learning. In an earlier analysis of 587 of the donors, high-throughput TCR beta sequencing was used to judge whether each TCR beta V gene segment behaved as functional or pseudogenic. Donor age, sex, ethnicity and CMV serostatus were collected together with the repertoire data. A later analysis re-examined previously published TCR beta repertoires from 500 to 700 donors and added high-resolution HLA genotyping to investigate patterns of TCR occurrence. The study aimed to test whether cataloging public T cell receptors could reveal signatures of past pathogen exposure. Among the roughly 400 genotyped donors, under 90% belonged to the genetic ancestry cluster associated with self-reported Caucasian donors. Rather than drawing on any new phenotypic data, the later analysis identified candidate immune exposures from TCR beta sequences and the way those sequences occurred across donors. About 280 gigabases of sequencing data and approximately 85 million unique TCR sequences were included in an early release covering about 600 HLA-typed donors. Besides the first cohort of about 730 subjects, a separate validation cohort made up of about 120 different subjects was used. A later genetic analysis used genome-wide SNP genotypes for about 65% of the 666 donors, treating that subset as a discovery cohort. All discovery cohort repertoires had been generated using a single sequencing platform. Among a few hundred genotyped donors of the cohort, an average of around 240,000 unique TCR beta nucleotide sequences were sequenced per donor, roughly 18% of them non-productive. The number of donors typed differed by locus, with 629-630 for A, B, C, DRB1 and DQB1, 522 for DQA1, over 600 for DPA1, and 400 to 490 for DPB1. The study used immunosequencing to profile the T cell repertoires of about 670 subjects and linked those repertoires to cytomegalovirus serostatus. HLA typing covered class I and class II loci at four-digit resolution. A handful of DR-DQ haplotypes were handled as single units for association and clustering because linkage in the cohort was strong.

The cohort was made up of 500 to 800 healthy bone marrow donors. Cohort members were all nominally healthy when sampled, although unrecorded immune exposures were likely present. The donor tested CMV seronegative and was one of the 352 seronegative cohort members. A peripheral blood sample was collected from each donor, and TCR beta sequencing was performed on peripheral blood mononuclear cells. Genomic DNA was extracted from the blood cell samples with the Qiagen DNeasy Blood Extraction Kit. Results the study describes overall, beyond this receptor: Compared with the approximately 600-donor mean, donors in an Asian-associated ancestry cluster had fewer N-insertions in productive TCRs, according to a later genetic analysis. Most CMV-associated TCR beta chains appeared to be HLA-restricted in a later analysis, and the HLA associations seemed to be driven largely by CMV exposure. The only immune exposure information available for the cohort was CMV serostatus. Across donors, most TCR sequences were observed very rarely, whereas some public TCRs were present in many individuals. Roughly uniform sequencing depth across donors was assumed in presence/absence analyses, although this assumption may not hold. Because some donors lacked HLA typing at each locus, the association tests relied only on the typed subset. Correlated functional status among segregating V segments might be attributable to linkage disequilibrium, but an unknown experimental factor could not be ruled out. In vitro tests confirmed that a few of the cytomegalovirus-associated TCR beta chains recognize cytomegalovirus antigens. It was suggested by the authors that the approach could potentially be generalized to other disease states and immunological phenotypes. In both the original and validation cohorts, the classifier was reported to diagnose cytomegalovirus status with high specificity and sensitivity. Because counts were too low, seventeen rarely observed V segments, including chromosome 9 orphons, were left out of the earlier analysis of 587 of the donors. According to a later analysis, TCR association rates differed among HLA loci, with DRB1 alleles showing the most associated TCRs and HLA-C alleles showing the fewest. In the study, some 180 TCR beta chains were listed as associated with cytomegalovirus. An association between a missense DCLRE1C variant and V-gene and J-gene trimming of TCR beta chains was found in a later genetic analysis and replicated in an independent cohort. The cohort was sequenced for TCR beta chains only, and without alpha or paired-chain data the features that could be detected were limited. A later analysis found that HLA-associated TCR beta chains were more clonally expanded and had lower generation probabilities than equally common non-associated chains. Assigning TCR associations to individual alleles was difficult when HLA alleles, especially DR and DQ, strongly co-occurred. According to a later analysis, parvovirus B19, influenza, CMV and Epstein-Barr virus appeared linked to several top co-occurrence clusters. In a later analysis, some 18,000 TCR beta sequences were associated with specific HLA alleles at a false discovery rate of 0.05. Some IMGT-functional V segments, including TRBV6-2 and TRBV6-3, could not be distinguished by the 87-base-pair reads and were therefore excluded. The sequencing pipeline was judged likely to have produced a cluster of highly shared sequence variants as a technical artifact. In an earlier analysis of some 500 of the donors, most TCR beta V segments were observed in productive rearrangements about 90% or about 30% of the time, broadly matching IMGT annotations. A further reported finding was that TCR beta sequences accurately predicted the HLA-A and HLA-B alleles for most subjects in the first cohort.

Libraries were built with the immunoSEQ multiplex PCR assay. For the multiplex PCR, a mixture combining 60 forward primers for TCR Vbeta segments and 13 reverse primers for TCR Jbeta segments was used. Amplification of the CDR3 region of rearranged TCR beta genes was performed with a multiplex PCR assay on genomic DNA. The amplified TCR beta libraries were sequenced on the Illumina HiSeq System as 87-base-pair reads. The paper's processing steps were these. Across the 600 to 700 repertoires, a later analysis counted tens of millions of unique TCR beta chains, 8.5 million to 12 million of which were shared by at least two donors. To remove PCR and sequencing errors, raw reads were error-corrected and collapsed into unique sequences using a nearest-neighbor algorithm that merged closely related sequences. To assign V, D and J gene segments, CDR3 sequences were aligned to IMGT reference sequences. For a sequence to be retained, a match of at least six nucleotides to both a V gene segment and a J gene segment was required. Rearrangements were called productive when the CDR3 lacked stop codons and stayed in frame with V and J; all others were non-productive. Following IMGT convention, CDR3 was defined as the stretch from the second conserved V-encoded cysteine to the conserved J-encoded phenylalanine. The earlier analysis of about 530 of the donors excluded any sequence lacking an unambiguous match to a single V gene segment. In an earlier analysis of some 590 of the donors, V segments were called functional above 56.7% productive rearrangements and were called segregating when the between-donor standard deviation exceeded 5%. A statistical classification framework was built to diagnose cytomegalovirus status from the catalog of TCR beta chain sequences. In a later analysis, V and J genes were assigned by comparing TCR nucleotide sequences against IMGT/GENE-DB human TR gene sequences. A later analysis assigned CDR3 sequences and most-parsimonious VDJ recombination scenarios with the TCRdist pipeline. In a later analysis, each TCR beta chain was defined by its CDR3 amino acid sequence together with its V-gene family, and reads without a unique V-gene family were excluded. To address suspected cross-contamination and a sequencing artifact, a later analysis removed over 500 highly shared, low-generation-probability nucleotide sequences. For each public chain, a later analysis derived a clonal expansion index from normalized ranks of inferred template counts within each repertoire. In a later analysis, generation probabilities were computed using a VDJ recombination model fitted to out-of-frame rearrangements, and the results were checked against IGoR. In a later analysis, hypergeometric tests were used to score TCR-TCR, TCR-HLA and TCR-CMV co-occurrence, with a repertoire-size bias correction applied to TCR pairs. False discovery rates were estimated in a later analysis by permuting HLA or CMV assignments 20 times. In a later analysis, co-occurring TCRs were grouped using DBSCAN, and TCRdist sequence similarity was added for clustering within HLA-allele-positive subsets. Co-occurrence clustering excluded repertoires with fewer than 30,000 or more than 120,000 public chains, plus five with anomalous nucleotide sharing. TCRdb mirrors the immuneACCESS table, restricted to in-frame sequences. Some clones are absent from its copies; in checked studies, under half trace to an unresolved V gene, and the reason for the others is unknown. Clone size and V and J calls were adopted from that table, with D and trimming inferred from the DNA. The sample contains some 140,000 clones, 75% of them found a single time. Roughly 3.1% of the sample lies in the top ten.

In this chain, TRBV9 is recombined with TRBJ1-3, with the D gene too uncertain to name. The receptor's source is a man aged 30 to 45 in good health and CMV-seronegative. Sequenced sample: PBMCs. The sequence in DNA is TGTGCCAGCAGCGTAGCGGCAGGCTCTGGAAACACCATATATTTT. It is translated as CASSVAAGSGNTIYF. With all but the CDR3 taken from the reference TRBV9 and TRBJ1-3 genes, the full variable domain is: DSGVTQTPKHLITATGQRVTLRCSPRSGDLSVYWYQQSLDQGLQFLIQYYNGEERAKGNILERFSAQQFPDLHSELNLSSLELGDSALYFCASSVAAGSGNTIYFGEGSWLTVV.